These 18 T cell receptor beta chains originate from one sample sequenced in a study of blood T cells in healthy people across ages. A second about 6 to 12 cycle PCR used barcoded and J-beta primers. TCRdb itself ran the 5' RACE reads through MiXCR, one entry per CDR3 protein. The table lists about 1.7 million distinct CDR3 sequences, approximately 28% of them singletons. Sample: blood. Source of these receptors: a woman in her thirties in good health.

This clonotype was seen a handful of times. V is TRBV7-9 and J is TRBJ2-1, with 12 nucleotides matching TRBD2. The CDR3 spans 17 residues. V lost 0 bases, J lost 7 bases, and 7 bases stayed unmatched. The germline gives CDR1 SEHNR, CDR2 FQNEAQ (reference sequence). The CDR3 DNA is TGTGCCAGCAGCTTAGCTTCGACTAGCGGGGGATTTAATGAGCAGTTCTTC. Its translation: CASSLASTSGGFNEQFF.

In regard to this clonotype: One end of the junction does not line up with germline, which may come from a read error. CDR3 in amino acids: CASSPSGGGSKDIQYF. The CDR3 DNA follows: TGTGCCAGCAGCCCTAGCGGAGGGGGGTCCAAAGACATTCAGTACTTC. V gene TRBV7-9 combines with J gene TRBJ2-4; D may be TRBD2 (7 bases). This CDR3 region has 16 residues. Per germline, CDR1 SEHNR and CDR2 FQNEAQ (reference sequence).

V and J are TRBV5-1 and TRBJ2-1; 8 bases agree with TRBD2. From germline, CDR1 is SGHRS and CDR2 YFSETQ. The CDR3 totals 16 residues. V shed 0 bases and J 5 bases; nucleotides not matched to a gene: 7. The DNA for the CDR3 is TGCGCCAGCAGCTTGGAGCGTACGGGGGGGGACAATGAGCAGTTCTTC. Translation: CASSLERTGGDNEQFF.

This clonotype was observed once. The chain is built from TRBV6-1 and TRBJ2-7; D perhaps matches TRBD2 (6 bases). Trimming removed 7 bases at V and 2 bases at J, with 18 bases between. The CDR3 length is 15 residues. Germline lookup yields CDR1 MNHNS and CDR2 SASEGT. CDR3 nucleotide sequence: TGTGCCAGCACGATAGAGGTAGCGGAAACCTACGAGCAGTACTTC. Translation gives CASTIEVAETYEQYF.

This clonotype came up a few times. The chain combines TRBV12-3 or TRBV12-4 with TRBJ1-5; D is unresolved. The CDR3 extends over 14 amino acids. Trimming left V 1 base short and J 5 bases short, with 9 bases between. CDR3 nucleotides: TGTGCCAGCAGTTTAGGCAGGCAGGATCAGCCCCAGCATTTT. Translation: CASSLGRQDQPQHF.

This clonotype was observed many times. The J gene is TRBJ2-5, the V gene TRBV3-1, with D perhaps matching TRBD2 (6 bases). V shed 8 bases and J shed 0 bases, with 7 bases lying between them. This CDR3 is 12 amino acids long. CDR1 LGHDT and CDR2 YNNKEL come from the germline V gene (reference sequence). The DNA of the CDR3 is TGTGCCAGCGGAGGGGACCAAGAGACCCAGTACTTC. This gives the protein CASGGDQETQYF.

The sample holds many counts of this clonotype. V gene TRBV7-6 combines with J gene TRBJ2-1; 8 nucleotides line up with TRBD2. Germline values: CDR1 SGHVS, CDR2 FNYEAQ. The CDR3 is 15 amino acids. Trimming took 3 bases from V and 3 from J; bases not matched to a gene: 4. CDR3 in DNA: TGTGCCAGCAGCTTTCGCGGGAGGAACTACAATGAGCAGTTCTTC. Translation gives CASSFRGRNYNEQFF.

The chain links TRBV3-1 to TRBJ1-5; D uncertain. The CDR3 has 15 residues. V was pared by 4 bases and J by 2 bases, with 12 bases between. Germline lookup yields CDR1 LGHDT and CDR2 YNNKEL (reference sequence). This CDR3 reads CASSPGPAGNQPQHF. In DNA, the CDR3 is TGTGCCAGCAGCCCTGGACCGGCTGGCAATCAGCCCCAGCATTTT. The whole variable domain, filled in from reference TRBV3-1 and TRBJ1-5, reads DTAVSQTPKYLVTQMGNDKSIKCEQNLGHDTMYWYKQDSKKFLKIMFSYNNKELIINETVPNRFSPKSPDKAHLNLHINSLELGDSAVYFCASSPGPAGNQPQHFGDGTRLSIL.

This clonotype was observed a few times. The chain couples TRBV7-9 to TRBJ2-5; 7 nucleotides agree with TRBD2. This CDR3 spans 15 amino acids. Germline CDR1 and CDR2: SEHNR and FQNEAQ (reference sequence). With V trimmed by 3 bases and J by 1 base, 5 bases remained unmatched. This CDR3 reads CASSFAGAFQETQYF. As DNA, the CDR3 is TGTGCCAGCAGCTTTGCGGGAGCCTTCCAAGAGACCCAGTACTTC.

Ten or more counts support this clonotype. The chain employs TRBV5-1 and TRBJ2-7; D gene uncertain. CDR1 and CDR2 (germline): SGHRS, YFSETQ. This CDR3 is 14 amino acids long. With 1 base removed from V and 9 bases from J, the gap between germline ends came to 17 bases. CDR3 sequence (DNA): TGCGCCAGCAGCTTGCCGGAGACTTCTACGGTGCAGTACTTC. Its protein is CASSLPETSTVQYF.

The gene calls are TRBV7-6 and TRBJ2-1; tentative D call: TRBD2 (5 bases). Trimming removed 1 base at V and 0 bases at J, with 16 bases between. This CDR3 has 18 residues. The germline V gene has CDR1 SGHVS and CDR2 FNYEAQ. The CDR3 reads CASSLVTPSGFSYNEQFF. The CDR3 nucleotides are TGTGCCAGCAGCTTAGTTACCCCCAGCGGATTCTCCTACAATGAGCAGTTCTTC.

This clonotype was seen a few times. One junction end disagrees with the germline gene, perhaps due to a read error. The chain uses TRBV2 and TRBJ2-5; tentatively, D is TRBD1 or TRBD2 (5 bases each). CDR3 size: 13 residues. CDR1 and CDR2 from the germline V gene are SNHLY and FYNNEI. The chain's CDR3 is CASREGTEEAQYF. The CDR3, as DNA: TGTGCCAGCAGGGAAGGGACGGAAGAGGCCCAGTACTTC.

J is TRBJ2-7 and V is TRBV27; D unclear. Germline assignment: CDR1 MNHEY and CDR2 SMNVEV (reference sequence). The CDR3 runs 14 residues. Trimming took off 5 bases at V and 1 base at J, with 12 bases between the two ends. CDR3 region: CASSPAAESYEQYF. In DNA form, the CDR3 reads TGTGCCAGCAGTCCAGCCGCTGAGTCCTACGAGCAGTACTTC.

This clonotype was recorded many times. The rearrangement uses TRBV29-1 and TRBJ2-7, with D maybe TRBD2 (6 bases). Trimming took off 3 bases at V and 5 bases at J, with 17 bases between the two ends. This CDR3 comprises 14 residues. Germline V gene lookup returns CDR1 SQVTM and CDR2 ANQGSEA. DNA of the CDR3: TGCAGCGTTGACCCGGCGGGGACCAGGAACGAGCAGTACTTC. Its translation is CSVDPAGTRNEQYF.

This chain uses TRBV30 with TRBJ2-1; D ambiguous. The CDR3 runs to 11 residues. CDR1 GTSNPN and CDR2 SVGIG come from the germline V gene (reference sequence). V was trimmed by 2 bases and J by 10 bases, leaving 9 bases between them. The CDR3 protein is CAWSRESEQFF. The CDR3, as DNA: TGTGCCTGGAGTAGAGAGTCCGAGCAGTTCTTC.

The chain recombines TRBV19 with TRBJ2-4; the D is unclear. Germline CDR1 reads LNHDA; CDR2 reads SQIVND (reference sequence). This CDR3 comprises 17 residues. The V end was cut by 1 base, the J end by 1 base, with 14 bases between. CDR3 nucleotides: TGTGCCAGTAGTATAGGGGGAAGGCTGGCGGCCAAAAACATTCAGTACTTC. It is translated as CASSIGGRLAAKNIQYF.

Remarks on this clonotype: The junction does not match germline at one end; this may be a read error. CDR3 sequence: CAGSSIPGLGADEQFF. The CDR3 bases are TGTGCCGGCAGCTCGATACCGGGACTGGGGGCCGATGAGCAGTTCTTC. The chain is built from TRBV7-3 and TRBJ2-1; either TRBD1 or TRBD2 may fit D (6 bases each). The CDR3 runs 16 residues. CDR1 SGHTA and CDR2 FQGTGA come from the germline V gene.

The gene calls are TRBV7-9 and TRBJ2-5, with TRBD1 identical over 8 bases. V shed 5 bases and J 4 bases; nucleotides not matched to a gene: 15. CDR3 size: 17 residues. Germline CDR1 and CDR2: SEHNR and FQNEAQ (reference sequence). The CDR3 loop is CASSPLNLDRDRETQYF. CDR3 sequence (DNA): TGTGCCAGCAGCCCCTTGAATCTGGACAGGGATCGAGAGACCCAGTACTTC. Variable domain in full (rest from reference TRBV7-9 and TRBJ2-5): DTGVSQNPRHKITKRGQNVTFRCDPISEHNRLYWYRQTLGQGPEFLTYFQNEAQLEKSRLLSDRFSAERPKGSFSTLEIQRTEQGDSAMYLCASSPLNLDRDRETQYFGPGTRLLVL.